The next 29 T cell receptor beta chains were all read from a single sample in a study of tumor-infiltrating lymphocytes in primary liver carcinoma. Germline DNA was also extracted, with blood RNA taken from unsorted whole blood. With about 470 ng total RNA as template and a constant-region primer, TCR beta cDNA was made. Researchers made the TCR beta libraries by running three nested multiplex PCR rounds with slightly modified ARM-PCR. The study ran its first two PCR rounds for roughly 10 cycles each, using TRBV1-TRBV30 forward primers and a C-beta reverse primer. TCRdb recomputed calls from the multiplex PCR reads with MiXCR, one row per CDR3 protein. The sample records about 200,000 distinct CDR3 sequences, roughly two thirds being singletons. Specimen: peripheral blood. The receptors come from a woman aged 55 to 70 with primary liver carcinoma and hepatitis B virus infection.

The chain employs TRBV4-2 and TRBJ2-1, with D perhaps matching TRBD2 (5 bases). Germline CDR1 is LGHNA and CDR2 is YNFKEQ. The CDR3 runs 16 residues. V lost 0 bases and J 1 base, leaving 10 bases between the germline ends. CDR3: CASSQERVTSYNEQFF. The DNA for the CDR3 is TGTGCCAGCAGCCAAGAGCGGGTGACGTCCTACAATGAGCAGTTCTTC.

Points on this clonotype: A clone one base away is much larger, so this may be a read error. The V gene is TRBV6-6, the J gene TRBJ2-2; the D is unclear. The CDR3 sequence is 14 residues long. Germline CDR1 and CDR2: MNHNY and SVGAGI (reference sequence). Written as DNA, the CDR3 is TGTGCCAGCGGTTACTCCATGGGAACCGGGGAGCTGTTTTTT. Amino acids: CASGYSMGTGELFF.

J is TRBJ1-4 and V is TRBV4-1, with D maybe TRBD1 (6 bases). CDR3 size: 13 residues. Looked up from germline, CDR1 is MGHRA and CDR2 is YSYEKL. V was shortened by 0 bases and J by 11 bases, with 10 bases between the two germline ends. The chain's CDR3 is CASSQDRGTKLFF. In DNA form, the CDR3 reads TGCGCCAGCAGCCAAGATAGGGGGACGAAACTGTTTTTT.

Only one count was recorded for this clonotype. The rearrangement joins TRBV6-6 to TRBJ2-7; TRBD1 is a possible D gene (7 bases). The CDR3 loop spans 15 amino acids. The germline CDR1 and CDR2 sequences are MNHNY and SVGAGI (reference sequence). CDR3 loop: CVNSSNPAGGFEQYF. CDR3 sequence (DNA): TGTGTCAACAGTTCAAATCCGGCAGGGGGGTTCGAGCAGTACTTC.

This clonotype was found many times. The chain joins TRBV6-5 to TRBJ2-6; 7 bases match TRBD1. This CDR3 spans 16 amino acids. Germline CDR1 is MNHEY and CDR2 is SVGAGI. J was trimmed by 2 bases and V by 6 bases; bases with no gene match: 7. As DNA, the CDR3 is TGTGCCAGCAGGGGGACAGTGGAGGCTGGGGCCAACGTCCTGACTTTC. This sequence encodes CASRGTVEAGANVLTF.

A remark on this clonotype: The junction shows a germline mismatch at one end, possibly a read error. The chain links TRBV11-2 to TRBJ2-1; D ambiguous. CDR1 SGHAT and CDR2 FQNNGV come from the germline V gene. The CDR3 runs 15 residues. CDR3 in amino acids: CASSLDTSSYSEQFF. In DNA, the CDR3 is TGTGCCAGCAGCTTAGACACATCTTCCTACAGTGAGCAGTTCTTC. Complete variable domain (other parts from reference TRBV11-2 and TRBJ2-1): EAGVAQSPRYKIIEKRQSVAFWCNPISGHATLYWYQQILGQGPKLLIQFQNNGVVDDSQLPKDRFSAERLKGVDSTLKIQPAKLEDSAVYLCASSLDTSSYSEQFFGPGTRLTVL.

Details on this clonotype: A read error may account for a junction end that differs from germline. Written as DNA, the CDR3 is TGTGCCAGGAGACCCGGGGGGGGTCGCGTGGAAAGCTCCTATAATGAGCAGTTCTTC. It codes for CARRPGGGRVESSYNEQFF. The chain is built from TRBV7-8 and TRBJ2-1; 8 bases align to TRBD2. The germline CDR1 and CDR2 sequences are SGHVS and FQNEAQ. The CDR3 totals 19 residues.

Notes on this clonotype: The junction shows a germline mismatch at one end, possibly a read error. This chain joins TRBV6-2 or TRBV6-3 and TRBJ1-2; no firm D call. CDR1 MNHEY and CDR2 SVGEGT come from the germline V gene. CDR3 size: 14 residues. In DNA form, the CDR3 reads TGTGCCTGCAGTTACTCAAGAGGTAACTATGGCTACACCTTC. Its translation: CACSYSRGNYGYTF.

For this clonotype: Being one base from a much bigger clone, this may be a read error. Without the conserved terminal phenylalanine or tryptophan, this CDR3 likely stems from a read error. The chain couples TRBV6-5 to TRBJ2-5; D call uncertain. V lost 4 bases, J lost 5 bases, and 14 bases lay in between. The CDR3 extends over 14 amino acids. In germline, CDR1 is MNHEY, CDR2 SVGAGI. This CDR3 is CASSLTISWETQYI. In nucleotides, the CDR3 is TGTGCCAGCAGTTTAACTATTTCCTGGGAGACCCAGTACATC.

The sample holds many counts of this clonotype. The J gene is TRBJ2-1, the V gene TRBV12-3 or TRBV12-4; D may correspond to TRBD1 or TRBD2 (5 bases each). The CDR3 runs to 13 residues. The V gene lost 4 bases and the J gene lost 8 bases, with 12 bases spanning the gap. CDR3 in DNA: TGTGCCAGCAGTTCCGCCGGGACGGATGAGCAGTTCTTC. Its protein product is CASSSAGTDEQFF.

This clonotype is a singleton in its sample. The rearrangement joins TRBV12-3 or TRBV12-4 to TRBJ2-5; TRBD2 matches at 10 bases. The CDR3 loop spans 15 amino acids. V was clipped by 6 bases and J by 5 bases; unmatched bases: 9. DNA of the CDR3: TGTGCCAGCAGGGGGGCTAGCGGGAGTGGGGAGACCCAGTACTTC. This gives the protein CASRGASGSGETQYF.

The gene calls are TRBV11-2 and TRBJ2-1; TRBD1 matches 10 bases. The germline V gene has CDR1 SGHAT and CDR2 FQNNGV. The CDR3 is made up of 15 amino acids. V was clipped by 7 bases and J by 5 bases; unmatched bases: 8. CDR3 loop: CASNTGTGVHNEQFF. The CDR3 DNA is TGTGCCAGCAACACCGGGACAGGGGTTCACAATGAGCAGTTCTTC.

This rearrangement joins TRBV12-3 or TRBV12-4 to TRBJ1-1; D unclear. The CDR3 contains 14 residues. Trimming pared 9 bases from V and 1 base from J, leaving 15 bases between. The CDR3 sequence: CARSSSDANTEAFF. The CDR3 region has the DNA TGTGCCAGGAGCTCTTCCGACGCGAACACTGAAGCTTTCTTT.

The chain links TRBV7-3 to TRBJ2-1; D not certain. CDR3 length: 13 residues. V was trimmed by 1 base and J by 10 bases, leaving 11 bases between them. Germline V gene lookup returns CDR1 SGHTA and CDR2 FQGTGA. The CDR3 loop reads CASSLSFGREQFF. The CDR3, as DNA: TGTGCCAGCAGCTTAAGTTTCGGCAGGGAGCAGTTCTTC.

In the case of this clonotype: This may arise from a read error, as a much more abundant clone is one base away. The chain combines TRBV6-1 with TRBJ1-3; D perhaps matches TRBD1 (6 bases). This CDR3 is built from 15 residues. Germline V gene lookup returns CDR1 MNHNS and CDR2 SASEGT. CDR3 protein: CASSEMWGLGNAIYF. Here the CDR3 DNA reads TGTGCCAGCAGTGAAATGTGGGGGCTCGGAAACGCCATATATTTT.

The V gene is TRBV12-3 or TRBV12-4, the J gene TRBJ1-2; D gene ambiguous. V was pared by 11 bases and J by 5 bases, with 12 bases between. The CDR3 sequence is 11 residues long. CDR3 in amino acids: CAASGRYGYTF. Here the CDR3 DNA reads TGTGCCGCCTCTGGTCGTTATGGCTACACCTTC.

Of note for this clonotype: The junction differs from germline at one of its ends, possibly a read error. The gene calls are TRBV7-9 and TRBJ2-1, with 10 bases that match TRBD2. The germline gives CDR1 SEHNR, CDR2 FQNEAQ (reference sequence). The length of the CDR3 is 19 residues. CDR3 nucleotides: TGTGCCTGCAGCTTAGATTTCCCACTAGCGGGGAGCTCCTACAATGAGCAGTTCTTC. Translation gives CACSLDFPLAGSSYNEQFF.

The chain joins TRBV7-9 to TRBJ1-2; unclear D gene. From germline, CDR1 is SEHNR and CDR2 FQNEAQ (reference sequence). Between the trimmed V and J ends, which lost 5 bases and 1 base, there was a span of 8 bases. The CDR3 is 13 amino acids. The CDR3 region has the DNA TGTGCCAGCAGCAGACCGGTTAACTATGGCTACACCTTC. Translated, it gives CASSRPVNYGYTF.

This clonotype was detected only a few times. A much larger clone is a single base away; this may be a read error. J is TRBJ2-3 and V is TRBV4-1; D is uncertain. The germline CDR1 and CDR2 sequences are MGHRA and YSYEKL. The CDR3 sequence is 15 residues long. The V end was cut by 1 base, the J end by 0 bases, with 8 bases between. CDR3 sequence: CASSQGLCSTDTQYF. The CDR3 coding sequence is TGCGCCAGCAGCCAAGGCCTATGTAGCACAGATACGCAGTATTTT.

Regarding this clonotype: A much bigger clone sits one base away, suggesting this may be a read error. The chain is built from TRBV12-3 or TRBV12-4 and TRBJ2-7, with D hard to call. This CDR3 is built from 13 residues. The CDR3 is CACSFRATYEQYF. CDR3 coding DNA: TGTGCCTGCAGTTTCCGGGCGACCTACGAGCAGTACTTC.

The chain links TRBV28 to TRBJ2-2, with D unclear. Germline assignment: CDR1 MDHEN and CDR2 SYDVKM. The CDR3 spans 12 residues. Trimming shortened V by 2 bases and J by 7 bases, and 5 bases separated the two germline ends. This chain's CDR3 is CASSLRHGELFF. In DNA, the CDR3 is TGTGCCAGCAGTTTAAGGCACGGGGAGCTGTTTTTT. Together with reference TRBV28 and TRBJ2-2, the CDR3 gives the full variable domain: DVKVTQSSRYLVKRTGEKVFLECVQDMDHENMFWYRQDPGLGLRLIYFSYDVKMKEKGDIPEGYSVSREKKERFSLILESASTNQTSMYLCASSLRHGELFFGEGSRLTVL.

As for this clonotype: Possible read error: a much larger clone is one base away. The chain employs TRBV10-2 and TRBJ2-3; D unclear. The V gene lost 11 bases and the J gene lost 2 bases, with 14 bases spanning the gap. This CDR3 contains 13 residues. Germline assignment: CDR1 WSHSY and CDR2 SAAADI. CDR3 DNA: TGCGCCTCAGCCCAGGACGACACAGATACGCAGTATTTT. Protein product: CASAQDDTDTQYF.

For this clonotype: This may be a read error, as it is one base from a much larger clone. The CDR3 region is CASNYRGSEETQYF. The DNA of the CDR3 is TGCGCCAGCAACTACCGGGGGTCGGAAGAGACCCAGTACTTC. This rearrangement joins TRBV10-2 to TRBJ2-5; D possibly corresponds to TRBD2 (6 bases). Trimming removed 7 bases at V and 3 bases at J, with 15 bases between. The CDR3 has 14 amino acids. CDR1 and CDR2 from the germline V gene are WSHSY and SAAADI.

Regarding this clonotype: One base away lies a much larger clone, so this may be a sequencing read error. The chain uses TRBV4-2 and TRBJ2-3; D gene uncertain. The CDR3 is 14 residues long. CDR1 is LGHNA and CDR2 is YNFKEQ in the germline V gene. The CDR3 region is CTSSQVGHIDTQYF. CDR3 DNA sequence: TGTACCAGCAGCCAAGTAGGGCACATAGATACGCAGTATTTT.

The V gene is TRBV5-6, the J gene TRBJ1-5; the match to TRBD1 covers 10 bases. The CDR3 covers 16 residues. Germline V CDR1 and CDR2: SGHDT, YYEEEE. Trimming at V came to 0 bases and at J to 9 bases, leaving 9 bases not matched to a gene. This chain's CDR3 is CASSLGDRGRARPQHF. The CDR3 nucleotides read TGTGCCAGCAGCTTGGGGGACAGGGGAAGGGCTCGGCCCCAGCATTTT.

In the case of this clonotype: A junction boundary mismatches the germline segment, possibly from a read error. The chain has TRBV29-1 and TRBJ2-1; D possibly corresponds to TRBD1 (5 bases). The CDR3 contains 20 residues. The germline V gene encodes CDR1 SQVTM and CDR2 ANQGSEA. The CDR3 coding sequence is TGCAACGTTGAAGAAGGTCAGGGCCGCCGTAGGAAAGGAGCGCTCTATGAGCAGTTCTTC. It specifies CNVEEGQGRRRKGALYEQFF.

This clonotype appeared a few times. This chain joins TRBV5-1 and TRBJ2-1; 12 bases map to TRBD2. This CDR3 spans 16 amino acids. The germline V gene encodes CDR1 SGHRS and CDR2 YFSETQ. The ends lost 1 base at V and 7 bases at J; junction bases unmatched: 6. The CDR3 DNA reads TGCGCCAGCAGCTTGTCTCGACTAGCGGGAGTTAATGAGCAGTTCTTC. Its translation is CASSLSRLAGVNEQFF.

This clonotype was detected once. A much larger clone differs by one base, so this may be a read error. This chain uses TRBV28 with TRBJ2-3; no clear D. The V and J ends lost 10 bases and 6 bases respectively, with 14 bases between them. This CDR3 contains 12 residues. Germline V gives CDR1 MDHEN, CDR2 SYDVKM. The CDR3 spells CATQARSDTQYF. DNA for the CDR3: TGTGCCACCCAAGCGAGGAGCGATACGCAGTATTTT. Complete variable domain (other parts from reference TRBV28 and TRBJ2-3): DVKVTQSSRYLVKRTGEKVFLECVQDMDHENMFWYRQDPGLGLRLIYFSYDVKMKEKGDIPEGYSVSREKKERFSLILESASTNQTSMYLCATQARSDTQYFGPGTRLTVL.

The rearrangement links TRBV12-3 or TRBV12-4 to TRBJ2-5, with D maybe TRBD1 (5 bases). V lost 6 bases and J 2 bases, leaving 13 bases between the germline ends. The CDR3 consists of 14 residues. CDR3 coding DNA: TGTGCCAGCAGGCAGGAGACAGAGCAAGAGACCCAGTACTTC. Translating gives CASRQETEQETQYF.